The 7 T cell receptor beta chains presented below share a single source sample, sequenced in a study of PD-L1 blockade in urothelial cancer. Only in-frame clones appear in the TCRdb table, and some are missing; sequencing was by immunoSEQ multiplex PCR. The table shows tens of thousands of clones, with approximately 80% occurring only once. Time point specified: pretreatment peripheral blood. Source: PBMCs, taken around atezolizumab (anti-PD-L1) treatment. Receptors were obtained from an older man with urothelial cancer.

The CDR3 sequence is CASSLGLSGGAPGTQYF. The CDR3, as DNA: TGTGCCAGCAGCTTAGGCCTCAGCGGGGGCGCTCCCGGGACCCAGTACTTC. The chain couples TRBV7-9 to TRBJ2-5, with 8 bases fitting TRBD2. The germline gives CDR1 SEHNR, CDR2 FQNEAQ (reference sequence). J lost 7 bases, V lost 1 base, and 14 bases had no gene match. The length of the CDR3 is 17 residues.

This clone was seen a single time. The CDR3 region is CAWTIGTGSTEAFF. The CDR3, as DNA: TGTGCCTGGACCATTGGGACAGGGTCCACTGAAGCTTTCTTT. This rearrangement joins TRBV30 to TRBJ1-1, with 9 bases that match TRBD1. V lost 4 bases, J lost 4 bases, and 7 bases stayed unmatched. This CDR3 has 14 residues. Germline CDR1 and CDR2: GTSNPN and SVGIG (reference sequence).

V and J are TRBV2 and TRBJ1-3, with a tentative D call TRBD1 (5 bases). The germline gives CDR1 SNHLY, CDR2 FYNNEI. CDR3 length: 17 amino acids. V lost 3 bases to trimming and J lost 0 bases, with 15 bases between them. CDR3 coding DNA: TGTGCCAGCAGTGATGTGGGGCAGTCTCTCTCTGGAAACACCATATATTTT. Residues: CASSDVGQSLSGNTIYF.

This clone was counted a single time. The chain has TRBV23-1 and TRBJ2-7; D gene unclear. TRBV23-1 is placed among ORFs of uncertain function. Trimming took 1 base from V and 2 from J, leaving 12 bases between them. The CDR3 has 15 amino acids. The CDR3 region is CASSQCTDAPYEQYF. As DNA, the CDR3 is TGCGCCAGCAGTCAATGTACAGATGCCCCCTACGAGCAGTACTTC.

J is TRBJ2-5 and V is TRBV9; weak D call: TRBD1 (6 bases). CDR3 length: 14 residues. The germline V gene encodes CDR1 SGDLS and CDR2 YYNGEE. V shed 0 bases and J shed 5 bases, with 11 bases lying between them. The CDR3 spells CASSVGQGTETQYF. In DNA form, the CDR3 reads TGTGCCAGCAGCGTAGGGCAGGGGACGGAGACCCAGTACTTC.

This clone ranks as medium-sized. The chain employs TRBV29-1 and TRBJ1-1; D call uncertain. This CDR3 is built from 12 residues. Germline assignment: CDR1 SQVTM and CDR2 ANQGSEA. V lost 3 bases, J lost 10 bases, and 15 bases lay in between. The CDR3 DNA reads TGCAGCGTTGATGATATGAGGGCGGGAGCTTTCTTT. Protein product: CSVDDMRAGAFF.

The J gene is TRBJ1-2, the V gene TRBV5-5; D remains unclear. The CDR3 totals 14 residues. CDR1 SGHKS and CDR2 YYEKEE come from the germline V gene (reference sequence). Trimming took 2 bases from V and 1 from J, leaving 9 bases between them. The CDR3 DNA follows: TGTGCCAGCAGCTTAGAAGGAGTTAACTATGGCTACACCTTC. The encoded protein is CASSLEGVNYGYTF. Looking up the rest from reference TRBV5-5 and TRBJ1-2 gives the full variable domain: DAGVTQSPTHLIKTRGQQVTLRCSPISGHKSVSWYQQVLGQGPQFIFQYYEKEERGRGNFPDRFSARQFPNYSSELNVNALLLGDSALYLCASSLEGVNYGYTFGSGTRLTVV.